This T cell receptor beta chain was captured by sequencing in a study of identical twins. This clonotype was counted at least ten times. MiXCR, run by TCRdb on the 5' RACE reads, gives a single entry per CDR3 protein. Among around 570,000 distinct CDR3 sequences listed, nearly 10% were seen once. CDR1 is KGHSH, CDR2 LQKENI, per germline. The junction had 6 bases not matched to a gene; V was cut back by 0 bases and J by 4 bases. The CDR3 consists of 15 residues. These records were also assigned to another study, of yellow fever vaccine responses in identical twins.

The sequenced sample consisted of PBMCs. This clonotype originated in a young woman in good health. This chain uses TRBV18 with TRBJ2-7; TRBD2 matches 7 bases. The CDR3 protein is CASSPPASGRYEQYF. In nucleotides, the CDR3 is TGTGCCAGCTCACCACCTGCTAGCGGAAGATACGAGCAGTACTTC.